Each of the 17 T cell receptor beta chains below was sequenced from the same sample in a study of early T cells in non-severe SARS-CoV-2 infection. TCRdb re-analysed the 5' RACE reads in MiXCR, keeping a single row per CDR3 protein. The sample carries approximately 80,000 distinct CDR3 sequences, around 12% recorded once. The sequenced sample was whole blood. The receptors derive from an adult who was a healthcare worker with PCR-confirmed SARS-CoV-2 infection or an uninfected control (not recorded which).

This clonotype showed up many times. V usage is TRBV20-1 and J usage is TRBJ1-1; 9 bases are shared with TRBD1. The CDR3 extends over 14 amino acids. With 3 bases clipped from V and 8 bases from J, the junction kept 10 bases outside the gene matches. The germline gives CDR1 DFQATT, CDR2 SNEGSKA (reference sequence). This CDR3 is CSASFGTGFREAFF. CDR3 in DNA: TGCAGTGCTAGCTTCGGGACAGGGTTTAGGGAAGCTTTCTTT.

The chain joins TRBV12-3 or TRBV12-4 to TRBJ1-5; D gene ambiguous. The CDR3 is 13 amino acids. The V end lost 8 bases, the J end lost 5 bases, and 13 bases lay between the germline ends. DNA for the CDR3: TGTGCCAGCTCCCGGCATGGGGATCAGCCCCAGCATTTT. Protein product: CASSRHGDQPQHF.

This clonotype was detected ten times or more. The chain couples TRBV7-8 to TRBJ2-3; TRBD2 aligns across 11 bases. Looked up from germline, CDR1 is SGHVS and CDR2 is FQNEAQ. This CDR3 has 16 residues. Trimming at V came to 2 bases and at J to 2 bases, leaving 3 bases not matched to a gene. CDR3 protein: CASSLTSGSITDTQYF. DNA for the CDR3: TGTGCCAGCAGCTTAACTAGCGGGAGTATCACAGATACGCAGTATTTT.

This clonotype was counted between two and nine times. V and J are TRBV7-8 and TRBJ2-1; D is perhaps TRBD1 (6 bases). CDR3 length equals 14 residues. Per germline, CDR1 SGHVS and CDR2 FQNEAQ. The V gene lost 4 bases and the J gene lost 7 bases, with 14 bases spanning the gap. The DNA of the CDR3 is TGTGCCAGCAGCTATCCCCAGGGGATGAATGAGCAGTTCTTC. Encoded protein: CASSYPQGMNEQFF.

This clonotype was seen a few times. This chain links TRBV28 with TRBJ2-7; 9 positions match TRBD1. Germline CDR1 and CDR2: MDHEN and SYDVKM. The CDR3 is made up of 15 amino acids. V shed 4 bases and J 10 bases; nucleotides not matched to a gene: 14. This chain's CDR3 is CASSSSPFGQGNQYF. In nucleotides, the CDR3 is TGTGCCAGCAGTTCATCACCCTTCGGACAGGGGAACCAGTACTTC. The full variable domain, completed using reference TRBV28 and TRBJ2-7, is DVKVTQSSRYLVKRTGEKVFLECVQDMDHENMFWYRQDPGLGLRLIYFSYDVKMKEKGDIPEGYSVSREKKERFSLILESASTNQTSMYLCASSSSPFGQGNQYFGPGTRLTVT.

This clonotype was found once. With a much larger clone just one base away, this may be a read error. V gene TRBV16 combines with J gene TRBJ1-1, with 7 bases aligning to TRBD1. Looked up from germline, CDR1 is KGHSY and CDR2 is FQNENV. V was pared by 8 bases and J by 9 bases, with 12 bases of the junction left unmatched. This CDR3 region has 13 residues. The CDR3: CASRRRETGKAFF. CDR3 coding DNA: TGTGCCAGCCGTCGTCGGGAGACAGGGAAAGCTTTCTTT.

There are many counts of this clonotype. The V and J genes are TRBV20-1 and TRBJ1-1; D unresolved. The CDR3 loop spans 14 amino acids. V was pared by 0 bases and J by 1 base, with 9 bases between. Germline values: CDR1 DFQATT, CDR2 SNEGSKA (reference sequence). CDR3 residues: CSARDSSRNTEAFF. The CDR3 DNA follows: TGCAGTGCTAGAGATTCTTCAAGGAACACTGAAGCTTTCTTT.

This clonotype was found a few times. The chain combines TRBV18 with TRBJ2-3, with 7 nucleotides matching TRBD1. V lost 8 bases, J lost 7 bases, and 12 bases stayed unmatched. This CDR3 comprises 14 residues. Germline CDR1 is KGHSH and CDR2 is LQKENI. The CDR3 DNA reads TGTGCCAGCACAACAGGGGCCGACGTGAATACGCAGTATTTT. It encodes CASTTGADVNTQYF.

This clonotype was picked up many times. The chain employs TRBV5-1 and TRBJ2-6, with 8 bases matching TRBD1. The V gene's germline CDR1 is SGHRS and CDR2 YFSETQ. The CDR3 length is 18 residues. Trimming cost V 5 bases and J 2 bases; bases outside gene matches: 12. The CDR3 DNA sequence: TGCGCCAGCAGTCCGGTCGGGACAGGTGACGCTGGGGCCAACGTCCTGACTTTC. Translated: CASSPVGTGDAGANVLTF.

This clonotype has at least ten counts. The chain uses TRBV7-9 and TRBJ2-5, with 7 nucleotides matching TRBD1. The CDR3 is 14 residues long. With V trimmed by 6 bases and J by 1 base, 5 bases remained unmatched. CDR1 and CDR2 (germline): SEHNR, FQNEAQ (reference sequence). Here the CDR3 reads CASRSRGSQETQYF. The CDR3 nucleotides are TGTGCCAGCAGATCCAGGGGGAGCCAAGAGACCCAGTACTTC. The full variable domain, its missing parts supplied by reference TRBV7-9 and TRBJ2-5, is DTGVSQNPRHKITKRGQNVTFRCDPISEHNRLYWYRQTLGQGPEFLTYFQNEAQLEKSRLLSDRFSAERPKGSFSTLEIQRTEQGDSAMYLCASRSRGSQETQYFGPGTRLLVL.

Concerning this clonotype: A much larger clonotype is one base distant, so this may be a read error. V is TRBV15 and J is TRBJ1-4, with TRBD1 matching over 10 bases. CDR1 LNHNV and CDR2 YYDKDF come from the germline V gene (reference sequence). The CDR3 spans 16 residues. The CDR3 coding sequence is TGTGCCACCGGCAGAACTACCGGGACAGGGGCCGAAAAACTGTTTTTT. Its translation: CATGRTTGTGAEKLFF.

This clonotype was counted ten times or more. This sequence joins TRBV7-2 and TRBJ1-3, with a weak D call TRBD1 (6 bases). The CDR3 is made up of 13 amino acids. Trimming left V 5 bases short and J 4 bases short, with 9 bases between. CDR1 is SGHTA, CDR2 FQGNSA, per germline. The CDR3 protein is CASSGQSGNTIYF. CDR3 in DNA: TGTGCCAGCAGCGGACAGTCGGGAAACACCATATATTTT.

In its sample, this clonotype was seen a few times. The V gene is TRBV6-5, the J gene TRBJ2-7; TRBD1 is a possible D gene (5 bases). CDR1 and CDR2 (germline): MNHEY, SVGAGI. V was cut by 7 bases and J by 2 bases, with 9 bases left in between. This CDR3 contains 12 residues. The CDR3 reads CASMGRAYEQYF. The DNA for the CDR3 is TGTGCCAGCATGGGCAGGGCCTACGAGCAGTACTTC.

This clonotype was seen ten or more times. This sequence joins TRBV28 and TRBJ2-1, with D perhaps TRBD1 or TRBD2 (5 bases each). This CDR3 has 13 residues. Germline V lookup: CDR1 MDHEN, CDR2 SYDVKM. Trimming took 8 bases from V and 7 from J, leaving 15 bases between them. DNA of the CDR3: TGTGCCAGCGGGACCGGGCCAAGAAATGAGCAGTTCTTC. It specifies CASGTGPRNEQFF.

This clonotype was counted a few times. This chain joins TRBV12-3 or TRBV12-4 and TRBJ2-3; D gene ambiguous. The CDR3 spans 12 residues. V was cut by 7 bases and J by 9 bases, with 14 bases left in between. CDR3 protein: CASNHEPWTQYF. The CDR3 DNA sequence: TGTGCCAGCAACCATGAACCCTGGACGCAGTATTTT.

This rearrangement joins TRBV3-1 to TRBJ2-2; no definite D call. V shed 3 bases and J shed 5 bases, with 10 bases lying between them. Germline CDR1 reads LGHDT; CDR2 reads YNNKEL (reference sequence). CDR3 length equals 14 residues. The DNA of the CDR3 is TGTGCCAGCAGCCAGTTCACAGCTACCGGGGAGCTGTTTTTT. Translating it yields CASSQFTATGELFF.

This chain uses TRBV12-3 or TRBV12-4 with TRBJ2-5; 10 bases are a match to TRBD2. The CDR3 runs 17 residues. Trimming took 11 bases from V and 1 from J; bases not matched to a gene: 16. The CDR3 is CAVYRGAGGRGQETQYF. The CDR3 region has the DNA TGTGCCGTCTACCGCGGAGCGGGAGGGAGGGGCCAAGAGACCCAGTACTTC.